This paragraph reports one TCR beta chain. Measured with immunoSEQ multiplex PCR; TCRdb has only the in-frame clones, and not every one. The data hold tens of thousands of clones, with 85% to 90% observed a single time. The data are from a study of T cell changes during pregnancy in multiple sclerosis. This CDR3 region has 16 residues. Germline V lookup: CDR1 MNHEY, CDR2 SVGAGI. J gave up 3 bases and V 0 bases, and 6 bases lay outside the gene matches. This chain uses TRBV6-5 with TRBJ2-3; 7 nucleotides align to TRBD2. The sequence was collected from a female donor with multiple sclerosis, enrolled in a pregnancy study. This specimen was CD8+ T cells from peripheral blood mononuclear cells, taken before pregnancy. The CDR3 DNA reads TGTGCCAGCAGTTACTCGCCGGGGGGAGGAACAGATACGCAGTATTTT. Its translation: CASSYSPGGGTDTQYF.